The 10 T cell receptor beta chains presented below share a single source sample, sequenced in a study of cytomegalovirus exposure and HLA in healthy donors. Primers for the PCR totalled 60 Vbeta and 13 Jbeta. The assay was immunoSEQ multiplex PCR, and TCRdb's table has in-frame clones only and misses some. The sample lists 100,000 to 150,000 clones; approximately 80% were seen once. The material sequenced was PBMCs. Every receptor here comes from a woman aged 18-29 years in good health and CMV-seronegative.

The chain has TRBV29-1 and TRBJ1-1; no clear D. V was pared by 3 bases and J by 3 bases, with 11 bases between. Germline CDR1 and CDR2: SQVTM and ANQGSEA. The CDR3 contains 13 residues. DNA of the CDR3: TGCAGCGTTGAGAAGAGATTTTACACTGAAGCTTTCTTT. Its protein is CSVEKRFYTEAFF.

The chain is built from TRBV6-5 and TRBJ2-1; 12 bases map to TRBD2. Per the germline V gene, CDR1 is MNHEY and CDR2 is SVGAGI. Losses at the gene ends were 5 bases for V and 2 bases for J; bases not matched to a gene: 1. The CDR3 sequence is 15 residues long. DNA for the CDR3: TGTGCCAGCAGTAGACTAGCGGGAGCCTACAATGAGCAGTTCTTC. It encodes CASSRLAGAYNEQFF.

This clone was counted only a few times. The V gene is TRBV5-1, the J gene TRBJ1-1; 12 bases agree with TRBD1. This CDR3 spans 17 amino acids. The V and J ends lost 2 bases and 6 bases, in that order; junction bases with no gene match: 11. CDR1 SGHRS and CDR2 YFSETQ come from the germline V gene. CDR3 DNA sequence: TGCGCCAGCAGCTTAGGGACAGGGGGCTGGGATGAAGCTGAAGCTTTCTTT. Residues: CASSLGTGGWDEAEAFF.

This clone came up once. The J gene is TRBJ2-2, the V gene TRBV5-1, with 12 bases that match TRBD2. CDR1 is SGHRS, CDR2 YFSETQ, per germline. V shed 4 bases and J 11 bases; nucleotides not matched to a gene: 12. This CDR3 comprises 16 residues. CDR3 sequence reads: CASSPRSSGGGLELFF. CDR3 in DNA: TGCGCCAGCAGCCCCCGGTCTAGCGGGGGGGGTCTAGAGCTGTTTTTT.

The chain is built from TRBV12-5 and TRBJ2-5; D not resolved. V lost 6 bases to trimming and J lost 7 bases, with 15 bases between them. Germline V gene data show CDR1 as LGHNT and CDR2 as FRNRAP. This CDR3 is built from 13 residues. The CDR3 DNA sequence: TGTGCTAGTGGGACGACTCCAATGGTGACCCAGTACTTC. Protein sequence: CASGTTPMVTQYF.

Of note for this clone: The same CDR3 can be traced to other DNA sequences in this sample. The chain links TRBV5-1 to TRBJ2-3; D is ambiguous. Between the trimmed V and J ends, which lost 4 bases and 0 bases, there was a span of 3 bases. In germline, CDR1 is SGHRS, CDR2 YFSETQ. This CDR3 is built from 12 residues. The CDR3 here is CASSLSTDTQYF. The CDR3 DNA reads TGCGCCAGCAGCCTTAGCACAGATACGCAGTATTTT. Full variable domain (remainder filled in from reference TRBV5-1 and TRBJ2-3): KAGVTQTPRYLIKTRGQQVTLSCSPISGHRSVSWYQQTPGQGLQFLFEYFSETQRNKGNFPGRFSGRQFSNSRSEMNVSTLELGDSALYLCASSLSTDTQYFGPGTRLTVL.

The V call is TRBV5-1, the J call TRBJ2-5, with 9 bases fitting TRBD2. Unmatched junction bases numbered 6, after V lost 4 bases and J lost 2 bases. The CDR3 length is 15 residues. Germline V gene lookup returns CDR1 SGHRS and CDR2 YFSETQ. CDR3 amino acids: CASSDPSGIQETQYF. DNA for the CDR3: TGCGCCAGCAGCGACCCTAGCGGGATTCAAGAGACCCAGTACTTC.

The chain recombines TRBV7-9 with TRBJ1-1; D unresolved. Looked up from germline, CDR1 is SEHNR and CDR2 is FQNEAQ (reference sequence). V was pared by 5 bases and J by 1 base, with 8 bases between. The CDR3 is 13 amino acids. CDR3 in amino acids: CASSEDTNTEAFF. CDR3 coding DNA: TGTGCCAGCAGCGAAGACACGAACACTGAAGCTTTCTTT.

V usage is TRBV25-1 and J usage is TRBJ2-5; 10 nucleotides align to TRBD1. The CDR3 runs to 12 residues. V lost 9 bases, J lost 5 bases, and 3 bases stayed unmatched. Germline V gene sequence: CDR1 MGHDK, CDR2 SYGVNS. CDR3 sequence: CASGGQGETQYF. CDR3 DNA: TGTGCCAGTGGGGGACAGGGGGAGACCCAGTACTTC.

This chain connects TRBV5-4 to TRBJ2-5; D may be TRBD1 (6 bases). The better agreement between TRBJ2-7 and the DNA end casts doubt on the J call. The CDR3 covers 15 residues. Looked up from germline, CDR1 is SGHNT and CDR2 is YYREEE (reference sequence). The CDR3 DNA sequence: TGTGCCAGCAGCTCTCAGGGGCTAGCTATGTACGAGCAGTACTTC. This translates into CASSSQGLAMYEQYF.